These T cell receptor beta chains were read from a single sample in a study of blood T cell repertoires in COVID-19. The protocol was immunoSEQ multiplex PCR, while the TCRdb copy is restricted to in-frame clones and leaves out a portion. The sample records roughly 330,000 clones, around 87% being singletons. What was sequenced was peripheral blood. These TCRs come from a woman aged 50 to 60 with active or convalescent COVID-19. CDR3s leave out the opening cysteine and the closing phenylalanine or tryptophan. Fields, in order: V gene, J gene, CDR3 protein.

>TRBV27|TRBJ1-6
ASSFAYRGRMNSPLH
>TRBV7-3|TRBJ2-1
ASSLIPRQGPF
>TRBV4-1|TRBJ1-2
ASSQGTGDGMGYT
>TRBV25-1|TRBJ1-2
ASSGTQGNYGYT
>TRBV5-4|TRBJ2-3
ASSLKTSGATDTQY
>TRBV27|TRBJ2-5
ASRPTGRETQY
>TRBV2|TRBJ1-1
ASWRGRDTEAF
>TRBV4-2|TRBJ1-5
ASSQDSTGTYNQPQH
>TRBV18|TRBJ1-3
ASSPNQGNSGNTIY
>TRBV7-9|TRBJ2-7
ASSSPGGLSYEQY
>TRBV3-1/TRBV3-2|TRBJ1-1
ASSQTGLGNTEAF
>TRBV5-1|TRBJ1-2
ASSSTGGSAQGYT